This TCR beta chain originates from a study of blood T cell repertoires in COVID-19. Study as a whole: The analysed material was cDNA or gDNA that came from T cells, B-cell-depleted T cells, or PBMCs.

Enrolled through a virtual design, the participants were between roughly 18 and 100 years of age and came from around 25 US areas. Participants' own reports of clinical history determined their cohort assignment. A single count supports this clone. Clones were read by immunoSEQ multiplex PCR, and TCRdb kept only the in-frame ones, dropping some. Of 200,000 to 250,000 clones in the sample, approximately 90% are singletons; the top ten hold 9% to 12%. This CDR3 comprises 13 residues. Per germline, CDR1 SGHAT and CDR2 FQNNGV. V lost 5 bases and J lost 4; bases outside the gene matches: 3. Sequenced: PBMCs or T cells enriched from blood (not recorded which). This receptor was taken from a man aged 18 to 29 with acute COVID-19. The gene calls are TRBV11-2 and TRBJ1-2; 8 positions match TRBD1. The chain's CDR3 is CASSTTGVYGYTF. The DNA of the CDR3 is TGTGCCAGCAGCACGACAGGGGTCTATGGCTACACCTTC.